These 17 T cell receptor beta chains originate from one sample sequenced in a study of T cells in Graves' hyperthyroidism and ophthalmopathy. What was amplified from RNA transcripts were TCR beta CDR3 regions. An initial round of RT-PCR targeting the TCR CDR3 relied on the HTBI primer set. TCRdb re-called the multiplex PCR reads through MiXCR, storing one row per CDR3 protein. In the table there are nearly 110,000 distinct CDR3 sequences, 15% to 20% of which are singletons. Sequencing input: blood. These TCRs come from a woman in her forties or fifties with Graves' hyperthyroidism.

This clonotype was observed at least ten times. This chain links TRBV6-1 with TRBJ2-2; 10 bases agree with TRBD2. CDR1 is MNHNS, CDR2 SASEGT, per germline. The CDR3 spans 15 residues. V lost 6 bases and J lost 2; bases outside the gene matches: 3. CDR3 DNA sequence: TGTGCCAGCAGGGCTAGCGGGAGAAACACCGGGGAGCTGTTTTTT. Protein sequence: CASRASGRNTGELFF.

CDR3 nucleotides: TGCAGTGCCCCGACTAGCGGGGGAAATGAGCAGTTCTTC. This gives the protein CSAPTSGGNEQFF. The rearrangement uses TRBV20-1 and TRBJ2-1, with 12 bases matching TRBD2. The CDR3 runs 13 residues. V lost 6 bases to trimming and J lost 7 bases; unmatched junction nucleotides: 4. CDR1 and CDR2 (germline): DFQATT, SNEGSKA (reference sequence).

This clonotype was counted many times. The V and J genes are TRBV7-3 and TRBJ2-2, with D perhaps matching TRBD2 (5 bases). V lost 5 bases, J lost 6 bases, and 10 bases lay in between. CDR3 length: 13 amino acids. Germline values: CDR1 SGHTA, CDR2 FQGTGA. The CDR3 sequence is CASSATISGELFF. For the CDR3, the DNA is TGTGCCAGCAGCGCGACTATCTCCGGGGAGCTGTTTTTT.

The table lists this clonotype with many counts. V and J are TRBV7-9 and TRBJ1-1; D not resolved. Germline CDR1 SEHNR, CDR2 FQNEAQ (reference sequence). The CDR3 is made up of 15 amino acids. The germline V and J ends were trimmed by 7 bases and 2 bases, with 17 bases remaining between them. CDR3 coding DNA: TGTGCCAGCAACTCCCAACCGGGAGGAAACACTGAAGCTTTCTTT. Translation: CASNSQPGGNTEAFF.

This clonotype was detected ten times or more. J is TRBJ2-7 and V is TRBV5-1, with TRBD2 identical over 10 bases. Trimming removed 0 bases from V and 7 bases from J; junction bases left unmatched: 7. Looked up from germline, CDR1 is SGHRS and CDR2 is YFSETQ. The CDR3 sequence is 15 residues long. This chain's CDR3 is CASSLGLAGAKEQYF. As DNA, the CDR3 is TGCGCCAGCAGCTTGGGGCTAGCGGGAGCAAAAGAGCAGTACTTC. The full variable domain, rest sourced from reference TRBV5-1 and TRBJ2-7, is KAGVTQTPRYLIKTRGQQVTLSCSPISGHRSVSWYQQTPGQGLQFLFEYFSETQRNKGNFPGRFSGRQFSNSRSEMNVSTLELGDSALYLCASSLGLAGAKEQYFGPGTRLTVT.

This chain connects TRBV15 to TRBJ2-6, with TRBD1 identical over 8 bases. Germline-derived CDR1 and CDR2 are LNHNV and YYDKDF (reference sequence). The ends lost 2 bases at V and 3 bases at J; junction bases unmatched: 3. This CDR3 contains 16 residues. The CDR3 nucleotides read TGTGCCACCAGCAGACAGGGGGCGAGTGGGGCCAACGTCCTGACTTTC. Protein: CATSRQGASGANVLTF.

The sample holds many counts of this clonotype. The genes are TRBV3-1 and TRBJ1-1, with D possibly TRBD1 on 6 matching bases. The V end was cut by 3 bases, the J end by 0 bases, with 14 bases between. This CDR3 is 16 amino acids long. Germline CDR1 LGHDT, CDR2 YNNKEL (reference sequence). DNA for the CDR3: TGTGCCAGCAGCCAGCGGGGGGCAGGCATGAACACTGAAGCTTTCTTT. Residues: CASSQRGAGMNTEAFF.

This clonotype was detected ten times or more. CDR3 sequence: CASSGYSGRRPYEQYF. DNA of the CDR3: TGTGCCAGCAGTGGCTATAGCGGGAGGAGGCCCTACGAGCAGTACTTC. V is TRBV28 and J is TRBJ2-7, with TRBD2 identical over 10 bases. Germline V CDR1 and CDR2: MDHEN, SYDVKM. There are 16 residues in the CDR3. V trimming: 5 bases; J trimming: 2 bases; junction bases outside the gene matches: 9.

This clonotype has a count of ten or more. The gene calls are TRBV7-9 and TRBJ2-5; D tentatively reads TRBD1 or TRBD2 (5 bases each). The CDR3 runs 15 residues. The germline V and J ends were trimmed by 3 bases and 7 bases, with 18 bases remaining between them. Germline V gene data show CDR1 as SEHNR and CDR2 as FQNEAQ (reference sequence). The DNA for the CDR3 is TGTGCCAGCAGCTTTAACTACCCCAATGGGGGGACCCAGTACTTC. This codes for CASSFNYPNGGTQYF. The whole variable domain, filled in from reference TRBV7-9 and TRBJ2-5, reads DTGVSQNPRHKITKRGQNVTFRCDPISEHNRLYWYRQTLGQGPEFLTYFQNEAQLEKSRLLSDRFSAERPKGSFSTLEIQRTEQGDSAMYLCASSFNYPNGGTQYFGPGTRLLVL.

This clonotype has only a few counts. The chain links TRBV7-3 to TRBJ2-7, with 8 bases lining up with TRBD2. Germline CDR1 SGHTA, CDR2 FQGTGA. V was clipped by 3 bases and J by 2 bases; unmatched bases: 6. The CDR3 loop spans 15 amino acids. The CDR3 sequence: CASSLGSGAPYEQYF. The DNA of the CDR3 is TGTGCCAGCAGCTTGGGTAGCGGGGCCCCCTACGAGCAGTACTTC.

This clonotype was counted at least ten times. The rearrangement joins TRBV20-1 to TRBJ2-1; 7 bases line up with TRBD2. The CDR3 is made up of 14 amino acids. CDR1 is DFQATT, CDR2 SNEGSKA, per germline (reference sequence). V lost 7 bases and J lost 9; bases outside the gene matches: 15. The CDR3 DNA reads TGCAGTGGGGCGGCGGGAGAGACACTGGGTGAGCAGTTCTTC. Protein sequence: CSGAAGETLGEQFF.

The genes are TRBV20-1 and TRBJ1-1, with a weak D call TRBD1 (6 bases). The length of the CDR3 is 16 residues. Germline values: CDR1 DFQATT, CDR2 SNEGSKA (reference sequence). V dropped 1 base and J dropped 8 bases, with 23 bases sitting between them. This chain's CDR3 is CSARALKSGTRKEAFF. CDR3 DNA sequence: TGCAGTGCTAGAGCATTAAAATCCGGGACACGCAAAGAAGCTTTCTTT.

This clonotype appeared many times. Here the CDR3 DNA reads TGTGCCAGCAGCTTCGAGGGAGGTACTTACAATGAGCAGTTCTTC. Translating it yields CASSFEGGTYNEQFF. The chain has TRBV11-3 and TRBJ2-1; D possibly corresponds to TRBD2 (6 bases). The length of the CDR3 is 15 residues. Germline CDR1 SGHNT, CDR2 YENEEA. The V gene lost 3 bases and the J gene lost 4 bases, with 13 bases spanning the gap.

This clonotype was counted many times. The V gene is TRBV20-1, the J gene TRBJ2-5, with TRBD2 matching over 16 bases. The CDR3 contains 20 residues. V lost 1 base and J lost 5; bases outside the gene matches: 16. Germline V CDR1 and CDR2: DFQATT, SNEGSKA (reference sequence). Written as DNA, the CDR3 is TGCAGTGCTAGAGGTCCGCTAACCGGGACTAGCGGGAGGGCCCTCGAGACCCAGTACTTC. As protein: CSARGPLTGTSGRALETQYF.

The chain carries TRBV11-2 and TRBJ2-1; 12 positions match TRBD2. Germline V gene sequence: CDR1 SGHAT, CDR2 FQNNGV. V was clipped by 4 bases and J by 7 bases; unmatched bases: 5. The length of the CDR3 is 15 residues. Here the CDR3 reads CASSWTSGNTNEQFF. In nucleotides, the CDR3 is TGTGCCAGCAGCTGGACTAGCGGGAATACTAATGAGCAGTTCTTC.

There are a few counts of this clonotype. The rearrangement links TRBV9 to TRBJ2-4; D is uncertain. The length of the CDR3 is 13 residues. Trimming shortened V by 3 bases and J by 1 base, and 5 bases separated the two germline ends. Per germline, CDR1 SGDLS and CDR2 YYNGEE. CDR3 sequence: CASSAAAKNIQYF. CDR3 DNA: TGTGCCAGCAGCGCGGCGGCCAAAAACATTCAGTACTTC.

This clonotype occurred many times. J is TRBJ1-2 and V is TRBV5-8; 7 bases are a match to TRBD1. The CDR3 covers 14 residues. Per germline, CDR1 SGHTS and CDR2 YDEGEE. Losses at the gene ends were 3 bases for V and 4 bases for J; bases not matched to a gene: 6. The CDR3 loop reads CASSSTGRIYGYTF. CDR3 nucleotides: TGTGCCAGCAGCTCGACAGGGAGGATCTATGGCTACACCTTC.